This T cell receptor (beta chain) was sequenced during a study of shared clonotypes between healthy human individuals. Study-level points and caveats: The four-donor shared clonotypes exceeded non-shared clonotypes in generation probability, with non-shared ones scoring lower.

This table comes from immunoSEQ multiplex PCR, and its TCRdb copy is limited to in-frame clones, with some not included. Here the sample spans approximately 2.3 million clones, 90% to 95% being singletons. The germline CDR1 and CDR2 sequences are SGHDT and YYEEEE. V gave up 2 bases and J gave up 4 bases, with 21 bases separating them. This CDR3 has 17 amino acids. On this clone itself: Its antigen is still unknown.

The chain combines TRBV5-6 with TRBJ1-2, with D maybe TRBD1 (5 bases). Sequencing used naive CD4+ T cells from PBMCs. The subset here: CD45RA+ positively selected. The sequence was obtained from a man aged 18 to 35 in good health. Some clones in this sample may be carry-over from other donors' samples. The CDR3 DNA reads TGTGCCAGCAGCTTAGGGCCACTTGACAGTTACACCTATGGCTACACCTTC. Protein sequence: CASSLGPLDSYTYGYTF.